Below, 4 T cell receptor beta chains from the same sample are listed, as sequenced in a study of beta chain features in type 1 diabetes. What was sequenced were expressed TCRB transcripts, since all of the isolated RNA had been reverse transcribed. Profiled with immunoSEQ multiplex PCR; TCRdb holds only in-frame clones, not every one. The table has 350,000 to 450,000 clones, about 15% seen once. Material: naive CD4+ T cells from blood. These receptors were obtained from a young man in good health.

The V call is TRBV10-3, the J call TRBJ2-6, with D perhaps TRBD1 (5 bases). Germline CDR1 ENHRY, CDR2 SYGVKD. The CDR3 extends over 18 amino acids. The germline V and J ends were trimmed by 0 bases and 0 bases, with 12 bases remaining between them. CDR3 nucleotides: TGTGCCATCAGTGAGTCGCTACAGGTGTACTCTGGGGCCAACGTCCTGACTTTC. This translates into CAISESLQVYSGANVLTF.

This clone was detected a few times. Other DNA sequences of this sample code for an identical CDR3. The genes are TRBV25-1 and TRBJ1-5; D remains unclear. The V and J ends lost 3 bases and 4 bases respectively, with 4 bases between them. The CDR3 is 12 amino acids. Germline values: CDR1 MGHDK, CDR2 SYGVNS. CDR3 DNA sequence: TGTGCCAGCAGTGAGGGGAATCAGCCCCAGCATTTT. Translating gives CASSEGNQPQHF.

The chain couples TRBV7-6 to TRBJ2-7, with D unclear. The ends were cut back, 1 base at V and 7 bases at J, with 14 bases in the middle. This CDR3 is built from 14 residues. Germline CDR1 SGHVS, CDR2 FNYEAQ. In nucleotides, the CDR3 is TGTGCCAGCAGCTTAGATGTAGGGAATGGGGAGCAGTACTTC. Translated: CASSLDVGNGEQYF.

The chain is built from TRBV7-9 and TRBJ1-5, with D possibly TRBD1 on 5 matching bases. The V gene lost 6 bases and the J gene lost 3 bases, with 12 bases spanning the gap. CDR3 length equals 14 residues. Per the germline V gene, CDR1 is SEHNR and CDR2 is FQNEAQ (reference sequence). The CDR3 loop is CASSFQGYNQPQHF. Written as DNA, the CDR3 is TGTGCCAGCAGTTTTCAGGGTTACAATCAGCCCCAGCATTTT. Full variable domain (rest looked up from reference TRBV7-9 and TRBJ1-5): DTGVSQNPRHKITKRGQNVTFRCDPISEHNRLYWYRQTLGQGPEFLTYFQNEAQLEKSRLLSDRFSAERPKGSFSTLEIQRTEQGDSAMYLCASSFQGYNQPQHFGDGTRLSIL.